This is a list of T cell receptor beta chains from one sample in a study of T cell repertoires in cytomegalovirus infection. TCRdb analysed the reads with MiXCR anew, one entry per CDR3 protein. The repertoire has hundreds of thousands of distinct CDR3 sequences, over 9% of them found once; the top ten carry 9.5% to 13%. The sequenced material came from PBMCs. These receptor sequences come from a human donor in good health (CMV status not recorded). Some clones in this sample may be carry-over from other donors' samples. Each CDR3 is given with its conserved first and last residue. The D gene is left open where the match is weak. Clone size is shown for a subset of rows, as once, few, many or a class of expanded clone.

DNA: TGTGCCAGCAGCTTAGACCTTTTCACAGATACGCAGTATTTT
CDR3: CASSLDLFTDTQYF
J: TRBJ2-3
V: TRBV7-2
length: 14
D: NA
size: NA

DNA: TGTGCCAGCAGTTCGGACAGGGGCCGCGTGCGTAACACTGAAGCTTTCTTT
CDR3: CASSSDRGRVRNTEAFF
J: TRBJ1-1
V: TRBV12-3/TRBV12-4
length: 17
D: TRBD1
size: once

DNA: TGTGCCAGCAGCTACCAACAGGAGACCGAAGCTTTCTTT
CDR3: CASSYQQETEAFF
J: TRBJ1-1
V: TRBV7-3
length: 13
D: NA
size: many

DNA: TGTGCCAGCAGCCCCGCTGGTAATGAGCAGTTCTTC
CDR3: CASSPAGNEQFF
J: TRBJ2-1
V: TRBV7-6
length: 12
D: NA
size: many

DNA: TGTGCCATCAGCGGGGGGCGACTAGCGGGAGGTAGGAAGTACGAGCAGTACTTC
CDR3: CAISGGRLAGGRKYEQYF
J: TRBJ2-7
V: TRBV10-3
length: 18
D: TRBD2
size: NA

DNA: TGTGCCATCAGAGACCGGGGACTAGCGGGAGGGCCCTACGAGCAGTACTTC
CDR3: CAIRDRGLAGGPYEQYF
J: TRBJ2-7
V: TRBV10-3
length: 17
D: TRBD2
size: many

DNA: TGTGCCACCCAGGGGATGGGTGGGAACACTGAAGCTTTCTTT
CDR3: CATQGMGGNTEAFF
J: TRBJ1-1
V: TRBV10-3
length: 14
D: NA
size: many

DNA: TGTGCCAGCAGTGAAGGGCCCACCGGGGAGCTGTTTTTT
CDR3: CASSEGPTGELFF
J: TRBJ2-2
V: TRBV2
length: 13
D: NA
size: NA

DNA: TGTGCCAGCAGCTTAGTCAGGGGGAACACTGAAGCTTTCTTT
CDR3: CASSLVRGNTEAFF
J: TRBJ1-1
V: TRBV7-8
length: 14
D: NA
size: many

DNA: TGCAGTGCTAGTTACGGAGAGGGGTGGGCTTTCTTT
CDR3: CSASYGEGWAFF
J: TRBJ1-1
V: TRBV20-1
length: 12
D: NA
size: many

DNA: TGTGCCAGCAGCCAAGATCTAGCGGCGGGGGGTTACAATGAGCAGTTCTTC
CDR3: CASSQDLAAGGYNEQFF
J: TRBJ2-1
V: TRBV3-1
length: 17
D: TRBD2
size: NA

DNA: TGTGCCACCAGTGATTTTACCACAGGGACCGGAGAGACCCAGTACTTC
CDR3: CATSDFTTGTGETQYF
J: TRBJ2-5
V: TRBV24-1
length: 16
D: NA
size: NA

DNA: TGTGCCAGCAGCTCCCGGGACAGGGGTTTGATTAGCTCCTACGAGCAGTACTTC
CDR3: CASSSRDRGLISSYEQYF
J: TRBJ2-7
V: TRBV7-9
length: 18
D: TRBD1
size: many

DNA: TGTGCCAGCAGCCCCCGGACAGTTTATGGCTACACCTTC
CDR3: CASSPRTVYGYTF
J: TRBJ1-2
V: TRBV7-8
length: 13
D: NA
size: many

DNA: TGTGCCAGCAGTTCCCCATCACATCACCCCCTCCACTTT
CDR3: CASSSPSHHPLHF
J: TRBJ1-6
V: TRBV28
length: 13
D: NA
size: many

DNA: TGTGCCAGCAGCCAAGATAAGGGTAGCAGGGAGACCCAGTACTTC
CDR3: CASSQDKGSRETQYF
J: TRBJ2-5
V: TRBV4-2
length: 15
D: NA
size: many

DNA: TGTGCCAGCAGCTCCTGGGGTGGGGTGTCGAATGGCTACACCTTC
CDR3: CASSSWGGVSNGYTF
J: TRBJ1-2
V: TRBV7-9
length: 15
D: NA
size: few

DNA: TGTGCCATCAGAGGACAGGAAAGCTCCTACGAGCAGTACTTC
CDR3: CAIRGQESSYEQYF
J: TRBJ2-7
V: TRBV10-3
length: 14
D: TRBD1
size: many

DNA: TGTGCCAGCAGCTTGGAAGACAGGGGAAGAGGGGAAAACATTCAGTACTTC
CDR3: CASSLEDRGRGENIQYF
J: TRBJ2-4
V: TRBV5-5
length: 17
D: TRBD1
size: few

DNA: TGTGCCAGCAGCTCCTTAGGGGGGAGAGGGACGGACTCTATGAGCTACACCTTC
CDR3: CASSSLGGRGTDSMSYTF
J: TRBJ1-2
V: TRBV13
length: 18
D: NA
size: NA

DNA: TGTGCCAGCAGCTTAGGGTGGGGTTCTAATGAAAAACTGTTTTTT
CDR3: CASSLGWGSNEKLFF
J: TRBJ1-4
V: TRBV7-8
length: 15
D: NA
size: many

DNA: TGTGCCAGCAGCCAAGATTCCCCTGTAGCGGGGGGCCCCACAGATACGCAGTATTTT
CDR3: CASSQDSPVAGGPTDTQYF
J: TRBJ2-3
V: TRBV3-1
length: 19
D: TRBD2
size: NA

DNA: TGTGCCAGCAGTGAATTGAGGGACGGTGCCGTTTACGAGCAGTACTTC
CDR3: CASSELRDGAVYEQYF
J: TRBJ2-7
V: TRBV6-1
length: 16
D: NA
size: many

DNA: TGCGCCAGCAGTGATAGGGGGGTGGGCCCCCAGCATTTT
CDR3: CASSDRGVGPQHF
J: TRBJ1-5
V: TRBV10-2
length: 13
D: NA
size: NA

DNA: TGTGCCAGCAGGCAACTAAGGAATTGGCGGGACGGGGAGCTGTTTTTT
CDR3: CASRQLRNWRDGELFF
J: TRBJ2-2
V: TRBV6-1
length: 16
D: NA
size: NA

DNA: TGTGCCAGCAGCCAAGAACAGGGGGCGATGCCCCAGCATTTT
CDR3: CASSQEQGAMPQHF
J: TRBJ1-5
V: TRBV3-1
length: 14
D: TRBD1
size: once

DNA: TGTGCCAGCAGCCAACCCAAGGGTAGCCAGGGGACTGAAGCTTTCTTT
CDR3: CASSQPKGSQGTEAFF
J: TRBJ1-1
V: TRBV3-1
length: 16
D: NA
size: many

DNA: TGCGCCAGCAGCTTGCCCCCATTTAGAGACGACAACTATGGCTACACCTTC
CDR3: CASSLPPFRDDNYGYTF
J: TRBJ1-2
V: TRBV5-1
length: 17
D: NA
size: many

DNA: TGTGCCACCGGGACAGGGGGCAACTATGGCTACACCTTC
CDR3: CATGTGGNYGYTF
J: TRBJ1-2
V: TRBV19
length: 13
D: TRBD1
size: few

DNA: TGCGCCAGCAGCGAGACACACAGGGCGGATACGCAGTATTTT
CDR3: CASSETHRADTQYF
J: TRBJ2-3
V: TRBV10-2
length: 14
D: NA
size: few

DNA: TGTGCCAGCAGTTTACGGGGCAGGGCGCGATCCGAGCAGTACTTC
CDR3: CASSLRGRARSEQYF
J: TRBJ2-7
V: TRBV28
length: 15
D: NA
size: many

DNA: TGCGCCAGCACCAGAGGGATAGCGGTCCGAGCCCAATACAATGAGCAGTTCTTC
CDR3: CASTRGIAVRAQYNEQFF
J: TRBJ2-1
V: TRBV5-1
length: 18
D: NA
size: many

DNA: TGCGCCAGCAGCAGTTTGGCGGAGACCCAGTACTTC
CDR3: CASSSLAETQYF
J: TRBJ2-5
V: TRBV5-1
length: 12
D: NA
size: NA

DNA: TGTGCCAGCAGCTCCCGGCCGACAGGGGTGGATGGCTACACCTTC
CDR3: CASSSRPTGVDGYTF
J: TRBJ1-2
V: TRBV7-9
length: 15
D: TRBD1
size: NA

DNA: TGTGCCAGCAGCTTAGGGGTCGGATCCTATGGCTACACCTTC
CDR3: CASSLGVGSYGYTF
J: TRBJ1-2
V: TRBV7-2
length: 14
D: NA
size: many